This TCR beta chain was recorded in a study of Tregs in tolerant kidney transplant recipients. General study results and limits: The most relevant donor-specific Treg TCRbeta repertoire apparently came from expansion with activated donor B cells. Validation in larger populations is needed because few patients were studied. Nucleotide sequences could not be compared across some patients' samples due to primer changes.

This clone was counted once. The antigen remains undetermined. Data came from immunoSEQ multiplex PCR; TCRdb stores just in-frame clones and leaves some out. Of 55,000 to 75,000 clones listed, 87% were seen once; the top ten hold more than 3%. CDR3 length equals 15 residues. The germline V gene has CDR1 GTSNPN and CDR2 SVGIG (reference sequence). Between the trimmed V and J ends, which lost 0 bases and 8 bases, there was a span of 19 bases. The nonmyeloablative bone marrow transplants came from related graft donors, with transient mixed chimerism. CD4+CD25+CD127- Tregs, CD4+CD25- non-Tregs, CD4 and CD8 cells were sorted.

Specimen: CD4+ T cells from blood (PBMCs), collected 6 months after the transplant. The TCR comes from a human patient who received a combined kidney and bone marrow transplant. Some T cells could come from the graft donor. The J gene is TRBJ1-2, the V gene TRBV30; D may be TRBD1 (6 bases). CDR3 in DNA: TGTGCCTGGAGTGTATTCGGTCGGGGGGCGGAAGGCTACACCTTC. It yields the protein CAWSVFGRGAEGYTF.